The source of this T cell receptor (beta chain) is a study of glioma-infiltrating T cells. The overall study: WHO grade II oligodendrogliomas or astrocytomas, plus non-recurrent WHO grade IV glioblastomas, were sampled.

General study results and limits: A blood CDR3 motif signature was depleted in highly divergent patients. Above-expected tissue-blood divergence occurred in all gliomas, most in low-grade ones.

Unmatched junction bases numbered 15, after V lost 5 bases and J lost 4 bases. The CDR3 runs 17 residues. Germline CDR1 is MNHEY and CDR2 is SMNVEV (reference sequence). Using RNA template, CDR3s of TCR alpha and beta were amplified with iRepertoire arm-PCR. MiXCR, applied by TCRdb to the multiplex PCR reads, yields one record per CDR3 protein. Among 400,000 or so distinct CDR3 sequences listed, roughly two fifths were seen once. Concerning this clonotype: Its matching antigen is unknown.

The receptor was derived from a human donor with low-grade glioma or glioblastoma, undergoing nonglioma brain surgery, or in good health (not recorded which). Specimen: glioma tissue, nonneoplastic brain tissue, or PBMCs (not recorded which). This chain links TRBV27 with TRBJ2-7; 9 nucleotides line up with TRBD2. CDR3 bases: TGTGCCAGCAGTCTAAACCCTCGGCTAGCGGGACCGTACGAGCAGTACTTC. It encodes CASSLNPRLAGPYEQYF.